A single sample is the source of the 2 T cell receptor beta chains below, sequenced in a study of blood T cell repertoires in COVID-19. Libraries were prepared by immunoSEQ multiplex PCR; TCRdb keeps only in-frame clonotypes and omits some of them. The sample shows 200,000 to 300,000 clones, about nine tenths of them seen only once. Material: peripheral blood. Receptors originate from a woman between 40 and 50 years old who had recovered from COVID-19.

Turning to this clone: Other DNA sequences in the sample encode the same CDR3. The chain combines TRBV9 with TRBJ2-1; TRBD2 matches 12 bases. J lost 4 bases, V lost 2 bases, and 1 base had no gene match. Germline-derived CDR1 and CDR2 are SGDLS and YYNGEE. The CDR3 is 15 residues long. The CDR3 region has the DNA TGTGCCAGCAGCGTGACTAGCGGGGGTTACAATGAGCAGTTCTTC. As protein: CASSVTSGGYNEQFF.

The chain recombines TRBV5-1 with TRBJ1-2; 7 positions agree with TRBD1. J was trimmed by 1 base and V by 4 bases; bases with no gene match: 7. Germline CDR1 reads SGHRS; CDR2 reads YFSETQ. The CDR3 contains 15 residues. The CDR3 DNA reads TGCGCCAGCAGCAGACAGGGATCCCTTAACTATGGCTACACCTTC. It is translated as CASSRQGSLNYGYTF. The full variable domain, completed using reference TRBV5-1 and TRBJ1-2, is KAGVTQTPRYLIKTRGQQVTLSCSPISGHRSVSWYQQTPGQGLQFLFEYFSETQRNKGNFPGRFSGRQFSNSRSEMNVSTLELGDSALYLCASSRQGSLNYGYTFGSGTRLTVV.